Listed here are 5 T cell receptor beta chains from one sample, sequenced in a study of graft-versus-host responses after intestinal transplantation listed by TCRdb under 2021. Libraries were constructed by the immunoSEQ multiplex PCR assay. This immuneACCESS table, as held by TCRdb, lists in-frame sequences with V and J called but not all clones. Of the missing ones, under half trace to an unresolved V gene in checked studies; the others have no known cause. This sample has some 130,000 clones in its table, and around nine tenths of those were observed once. Around 0.16% of the sample belongs to the ten largest clones. No antigen is known for these receptors. The time point label of this sample denotes: cells obtained before transplantation from donor or recipient. Sequenced here: unstimulated CD4+ T cells sorted from spleen or lymph node cells, sampled before intestinal transplant. Receptors were obtained from a human donor who received an intestinal transplant.

This clone has a single count. J is TRBJ1-4 and V is TRBV4-1; D ambiguous. The germline V and J ends were trimmed by 0 bases and 4 bases, with 9 bases remaining between them. Looked up from germline, CDR1 is MGHRA and CDR2 is YSYEKL. CDR3 length: 15 amino acids. The CDR3 region is CASSQDQWSNEKLFF. DNA of the CDR3: TGCGCCAGCAGCCAAGATCAGTGGAGTAATGAAAAACTGTTTTTT.

This clone was counted a single time. This chain uses TRBV6-1 with TRBJ2-3; D is uncertain. CDR3 length: 14 amino acids. Germline-derived CDR1 and CDR2 are MNHNS and SASEGT. V shed 2 bases and J shed 4 bases, with 10 bases lying between them. The CDR3 nucleotides read TGTGCCAGCAGTGAAAGAGGACCCCCAGATACGCAGTATTTT. Translated, it gives CASSERGPPDTQYF.

This sequence joins TRBV27 and TRBJ1-2, with D possibly TRBD1 on 6 matching bases. This CDR3 has 12 residues. CDR1 MNHEY and CDR2 SMNVEV come from the germline V gene (reference sequence). V was clipped by 6 bases and J by 8 bases, with 13 bases between them. This CDR3 reads CASSGTRGGYTF. In nucleotides, the CDR3 is TGTGCCAGCAGCGGGACGAGGGGGGGCTACACCTTC.

The chain is built from TRBV2 and TRBJ2-1, with D perhaps TRBD1 (6 bases). This CDR3 is built from 13 residues. Germline CDR1 SNHLY, CDR2 FYNNEI. V was pared by 8 bases and J by 6 bases, with 14 bases between. CDR3 DNA: TGTGCCAGCGTTTCCCCAGGGGTCAATGAGCAGTTCTTC. It is translated as CASVSPGVNEQFF.

The chain employs TRBV7-8 and TRBJ1-1; 9 bases fit TRBD1. V lost 5 bases and J lost 4; bases outside the gene matches: 8. CDR1 and CDR2 (germline): SGHVS, FQNEAQ. The CDR3 consists of 15 residues. This CDR3 reads CASSHPTGGATEAFF. The CDR3 nucleotides are TGTGCCAGCAGCCATCCGACAGGGGGAGCCACTGAAGCTTTCTTT.